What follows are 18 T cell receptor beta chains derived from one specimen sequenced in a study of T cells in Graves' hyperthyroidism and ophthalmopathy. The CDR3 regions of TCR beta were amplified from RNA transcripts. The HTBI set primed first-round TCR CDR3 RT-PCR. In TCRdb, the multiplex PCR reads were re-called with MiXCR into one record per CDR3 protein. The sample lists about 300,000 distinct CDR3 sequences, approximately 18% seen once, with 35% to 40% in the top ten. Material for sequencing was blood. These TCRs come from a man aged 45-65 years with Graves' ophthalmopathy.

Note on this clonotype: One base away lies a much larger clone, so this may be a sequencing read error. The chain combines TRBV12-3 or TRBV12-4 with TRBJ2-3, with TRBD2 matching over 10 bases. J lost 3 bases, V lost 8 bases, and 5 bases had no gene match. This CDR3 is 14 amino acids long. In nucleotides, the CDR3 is TGTGCCAGCGGTCAGGGACTAGCGACAGATACGCAGTATTTT. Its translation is CASGQGLATDTQYF.

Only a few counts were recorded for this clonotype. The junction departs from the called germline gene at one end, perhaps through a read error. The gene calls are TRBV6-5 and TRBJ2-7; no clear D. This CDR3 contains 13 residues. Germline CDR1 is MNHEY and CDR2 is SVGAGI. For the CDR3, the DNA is TGTGCCAGCAGTTACTCGCCACTAACCCTGCAGCACTTC. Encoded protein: CASSYSPLTLQHF.

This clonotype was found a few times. The CDR3 protein is CASSSITTTSYEQYF. Here the CDR3 DNA reads TGTGCCAGCAGTTCCATTACCACTACCTCCTACGAGCAGTACTTC. The chain is built from TRBV28 and TRBJ2-7; D is unclear. V was clipped by 4 bases and J by 0 bases, with 13 bases between them. CDR3 length: 15 amino acids. The germline gives CDR1 MDHEN, CDR2 SYDVKM.

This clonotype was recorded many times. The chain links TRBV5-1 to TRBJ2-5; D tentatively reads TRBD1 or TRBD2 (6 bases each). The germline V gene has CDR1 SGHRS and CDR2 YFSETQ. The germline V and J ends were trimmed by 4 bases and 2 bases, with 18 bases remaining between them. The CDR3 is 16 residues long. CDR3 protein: CASSPGSGAVQETQYF. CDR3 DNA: TGCGCCAGCAGCCCGGGGTCGGGGGCAGTACAAGAGACCCAGTACTTC.

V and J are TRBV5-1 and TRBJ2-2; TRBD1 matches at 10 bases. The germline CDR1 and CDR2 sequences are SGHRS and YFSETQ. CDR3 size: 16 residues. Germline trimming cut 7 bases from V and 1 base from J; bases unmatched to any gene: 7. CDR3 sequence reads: CASGSGDRGNTGELFF. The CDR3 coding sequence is TGCGCCAGCGGATCGGGGGACAGGGGGAACACCGGGGAGCTGTTTTTT.

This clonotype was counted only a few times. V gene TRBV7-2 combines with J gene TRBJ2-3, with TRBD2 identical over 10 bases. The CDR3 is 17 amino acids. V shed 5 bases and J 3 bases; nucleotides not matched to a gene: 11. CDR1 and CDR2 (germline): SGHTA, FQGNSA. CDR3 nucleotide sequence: TGTGCCAGCAGCCCCTTAGCCTGGACTAGCGGTACAGATACGCAGTATTTT. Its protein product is CASSPLAWTSGTDTQYF.

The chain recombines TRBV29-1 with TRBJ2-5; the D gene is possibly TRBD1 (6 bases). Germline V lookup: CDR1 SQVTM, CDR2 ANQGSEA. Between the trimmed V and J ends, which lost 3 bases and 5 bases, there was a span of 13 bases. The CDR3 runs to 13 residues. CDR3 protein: CSVESQGRETQYF. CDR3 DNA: TGCAGCGTTGAGTCACAGGGCCGGGAGACCCAGTACTTC.

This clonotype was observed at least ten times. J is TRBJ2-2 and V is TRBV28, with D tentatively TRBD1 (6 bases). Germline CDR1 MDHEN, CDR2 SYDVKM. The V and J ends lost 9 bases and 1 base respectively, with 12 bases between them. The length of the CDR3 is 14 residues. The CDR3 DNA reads TGTGCCAGTAAGATGGGACAGAACACCGGGGAGCTGTTTTTT. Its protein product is CASKMGQNTGELFF.

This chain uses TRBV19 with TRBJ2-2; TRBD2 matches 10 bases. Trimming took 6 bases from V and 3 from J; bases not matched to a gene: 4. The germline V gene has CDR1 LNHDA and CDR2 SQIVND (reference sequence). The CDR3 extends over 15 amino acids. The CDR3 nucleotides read TGTGCCAGTAGCGGAGCGGGAGGGCACACCGGGGAGCTGTTTTTT. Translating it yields CASSGAGGHTGELFF.

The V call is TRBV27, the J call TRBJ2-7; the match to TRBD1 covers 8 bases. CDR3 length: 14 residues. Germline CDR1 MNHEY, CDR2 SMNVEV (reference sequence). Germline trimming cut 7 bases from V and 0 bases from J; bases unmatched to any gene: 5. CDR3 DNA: TGTGCCAGCACCCGGACAGGGAGCTCCTACGAGCAGTACTTC. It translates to CASTRTGSSYEQYF.

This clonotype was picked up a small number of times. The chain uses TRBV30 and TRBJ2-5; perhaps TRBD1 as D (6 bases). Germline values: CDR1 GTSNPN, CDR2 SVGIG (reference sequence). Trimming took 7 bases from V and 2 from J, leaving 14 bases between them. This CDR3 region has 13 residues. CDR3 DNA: TGTGCCTTGGGGACACCCGCGCAAGAGACCCAGTACTTC. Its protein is CALGTPAQETQYF.

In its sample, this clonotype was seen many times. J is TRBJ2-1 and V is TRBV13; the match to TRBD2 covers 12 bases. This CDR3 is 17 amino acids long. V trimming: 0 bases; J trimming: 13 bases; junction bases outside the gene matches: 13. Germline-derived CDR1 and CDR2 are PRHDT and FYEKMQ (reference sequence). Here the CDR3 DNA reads TGTGCCAGCAGCTTAGGCTATCGGACTAGCGGGGTTGGGCAACAGTTCTTC. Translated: CASSLGYRTSGVGQQFF.

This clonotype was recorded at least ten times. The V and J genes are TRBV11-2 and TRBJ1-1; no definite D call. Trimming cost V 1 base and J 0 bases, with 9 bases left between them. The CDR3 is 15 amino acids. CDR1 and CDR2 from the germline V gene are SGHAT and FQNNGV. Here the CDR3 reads CASSLVKILNTEAFF. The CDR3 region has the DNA TGTGCCAGCAGCTTAGTGAAAATTCTGAACACTGAAGCTTTCTTT.

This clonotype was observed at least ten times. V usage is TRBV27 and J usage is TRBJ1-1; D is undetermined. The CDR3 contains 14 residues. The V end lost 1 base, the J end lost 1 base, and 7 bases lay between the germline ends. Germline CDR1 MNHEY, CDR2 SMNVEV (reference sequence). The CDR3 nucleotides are TGTGCCAGCAGTTTATTCGAGCAGAACACTGAAGCTTTCTTT. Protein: CASSLFEQNTEAFF.

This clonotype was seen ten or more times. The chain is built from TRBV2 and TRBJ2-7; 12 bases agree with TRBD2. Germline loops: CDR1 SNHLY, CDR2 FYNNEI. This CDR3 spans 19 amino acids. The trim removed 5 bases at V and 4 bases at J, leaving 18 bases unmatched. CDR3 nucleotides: TGTGCCAGCAGTATCCCTCTGGGGCGGACTAGCGGGACAGCTTACGAGCAGTACTTC. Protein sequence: CASSIPLGRTSGTAYEQYF.

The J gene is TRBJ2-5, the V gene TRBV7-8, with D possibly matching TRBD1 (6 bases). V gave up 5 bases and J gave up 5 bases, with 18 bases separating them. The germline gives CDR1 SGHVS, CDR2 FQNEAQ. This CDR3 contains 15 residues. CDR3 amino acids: CASSLLRGRGETQYF. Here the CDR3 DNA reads TGTGCCAGCAGCCTCCTCCGCGGAAGGGGGGAGACCCAGTACTTC.

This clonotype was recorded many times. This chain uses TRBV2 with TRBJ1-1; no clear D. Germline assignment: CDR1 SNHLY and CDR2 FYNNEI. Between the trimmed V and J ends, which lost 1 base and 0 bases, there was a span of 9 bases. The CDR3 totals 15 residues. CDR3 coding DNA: TGTGCCAGCAGTGAAGTGGCATTAATGAACACTGAAGCTTTCTTT. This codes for CASSEVALMNTEAFF.

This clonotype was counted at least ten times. The CDR3 spells CASSLDGQPNTEAFF. DNA of the CDR3: TGCGCCAGCAGCTTGGATGGACAGCCGAACACTGAAGCTTTCTTT. The chain joins TRBV5-1 to TRBJ1-1, with a tentative D call TRBD1 (6 bases). Germline CDR1 is SGHRS and CDR2 is YFSETQ. V lost 0 bases to trimming and J lost 1 base, with 10 bases between them. The CDR3 loop spans 15 amino acids.